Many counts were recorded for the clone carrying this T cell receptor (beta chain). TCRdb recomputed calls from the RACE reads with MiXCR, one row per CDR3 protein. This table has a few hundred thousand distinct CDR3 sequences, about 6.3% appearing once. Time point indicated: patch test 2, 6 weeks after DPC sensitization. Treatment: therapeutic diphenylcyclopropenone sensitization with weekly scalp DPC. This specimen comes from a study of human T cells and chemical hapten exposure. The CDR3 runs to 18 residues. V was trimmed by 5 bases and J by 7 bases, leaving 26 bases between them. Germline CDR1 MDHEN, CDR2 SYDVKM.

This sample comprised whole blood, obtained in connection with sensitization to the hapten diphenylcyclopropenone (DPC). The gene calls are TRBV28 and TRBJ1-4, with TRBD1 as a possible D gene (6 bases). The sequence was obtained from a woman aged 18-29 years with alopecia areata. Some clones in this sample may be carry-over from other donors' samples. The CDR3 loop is CASSRRGYSSGAGEKLFF. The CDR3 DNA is TGTGCCAGCAGTCGAAGAGGTTACTCCTCAGGGGCTGGTGAAAAACTGTTTTTT. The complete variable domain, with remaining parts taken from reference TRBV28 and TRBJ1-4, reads DVKVTQSSRYLVKRTGEKVFLECVQDMDHENMFWYRQDPGLGLRLIYFSYDVKMKEKGDIPEGYSVSREKKERFSLILESASTNQTSMYLCASSRRGYSSGAGEKLFFGSGTQLSVL.